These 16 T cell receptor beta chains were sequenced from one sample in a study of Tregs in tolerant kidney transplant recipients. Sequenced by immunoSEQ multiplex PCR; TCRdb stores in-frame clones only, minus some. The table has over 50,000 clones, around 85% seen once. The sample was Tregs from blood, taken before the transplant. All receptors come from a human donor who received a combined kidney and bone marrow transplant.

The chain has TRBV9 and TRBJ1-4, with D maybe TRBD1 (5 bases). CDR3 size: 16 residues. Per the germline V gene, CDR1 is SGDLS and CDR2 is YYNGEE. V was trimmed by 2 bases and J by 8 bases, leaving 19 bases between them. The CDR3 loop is CASSVGPGGVLEKLFF. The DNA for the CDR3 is TGTGCCAGCAGCGTGGGACCCGGAGGGGTGTTAGAAAAACTGTTTTTT.

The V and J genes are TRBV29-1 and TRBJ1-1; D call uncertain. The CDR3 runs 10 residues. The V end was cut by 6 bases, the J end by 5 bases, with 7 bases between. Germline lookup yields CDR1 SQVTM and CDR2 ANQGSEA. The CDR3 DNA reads TGCAGCGTCCGAAGGACTGAAGCTTTCTTT. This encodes CSVRRTEAFF.

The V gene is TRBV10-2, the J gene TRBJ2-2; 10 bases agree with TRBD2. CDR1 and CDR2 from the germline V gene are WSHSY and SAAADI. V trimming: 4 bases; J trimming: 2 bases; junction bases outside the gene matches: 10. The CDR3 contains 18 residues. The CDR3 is CASSGPLAGEPNTGELFF. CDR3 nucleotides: TGCGCCAGCAGTGGACCCCTAGCGGGGGAGCCAAACACCGGGGAGCTGTTTTTT.

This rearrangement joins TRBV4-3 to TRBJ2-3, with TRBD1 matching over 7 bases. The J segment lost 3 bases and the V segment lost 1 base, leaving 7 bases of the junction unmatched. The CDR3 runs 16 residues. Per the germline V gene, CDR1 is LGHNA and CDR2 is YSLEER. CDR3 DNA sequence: TGCGCCAGCAGCCAAGGAAGGGGGCGCGGGACAGATACGCAGTATTTT. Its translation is CASSQGRGRGTDTQYF.

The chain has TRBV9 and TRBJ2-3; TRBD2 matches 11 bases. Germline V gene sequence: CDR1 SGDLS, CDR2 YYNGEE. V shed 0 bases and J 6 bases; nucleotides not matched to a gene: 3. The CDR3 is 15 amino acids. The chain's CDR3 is CASSVAWTSGDTQYF. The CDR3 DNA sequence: TGTGCCAGCAGCGTAGCCTGGACTAGCGGGGATACGCAGTATTTT.

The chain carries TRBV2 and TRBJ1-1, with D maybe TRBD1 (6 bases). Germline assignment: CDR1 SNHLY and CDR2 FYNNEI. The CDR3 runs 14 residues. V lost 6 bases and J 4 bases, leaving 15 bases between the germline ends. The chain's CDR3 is CASSPQGLITEAFF. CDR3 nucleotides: TGTGCCAGCAGCCCCCAGGGGTTAATCACTGAAGCTTTCTTT.

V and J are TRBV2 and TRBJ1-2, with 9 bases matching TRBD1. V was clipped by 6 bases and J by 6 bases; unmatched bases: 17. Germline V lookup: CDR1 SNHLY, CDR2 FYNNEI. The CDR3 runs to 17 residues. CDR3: CASRTVPGQGVGHGYTF. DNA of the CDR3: TGTGCCAGCAGAACCGTCCCGGGACAGGGCGTGGGGCATGGCTACACCTTC.

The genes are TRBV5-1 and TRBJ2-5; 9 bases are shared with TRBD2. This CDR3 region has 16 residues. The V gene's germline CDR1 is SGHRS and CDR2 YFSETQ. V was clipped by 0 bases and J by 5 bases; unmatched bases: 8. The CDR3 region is CASSLGRGGARETQYF. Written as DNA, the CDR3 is TGCGCCAGCAGCTTGGGTCGCGGGGGGGCCCGGGAGACCCAGTACTTC.

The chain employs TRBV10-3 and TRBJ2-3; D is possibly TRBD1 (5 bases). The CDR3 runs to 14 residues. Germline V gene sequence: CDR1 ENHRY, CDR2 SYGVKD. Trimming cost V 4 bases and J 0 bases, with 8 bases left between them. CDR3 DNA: TGTGCCATCAGTGCGACAGAAAGCACAGATACGCAGTATTTT. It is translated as CAISATESTDTQYF.

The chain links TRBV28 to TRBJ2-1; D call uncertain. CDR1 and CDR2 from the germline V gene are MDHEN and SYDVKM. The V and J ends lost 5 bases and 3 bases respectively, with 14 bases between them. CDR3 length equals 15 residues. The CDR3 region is CASSRTELVYNEQFF. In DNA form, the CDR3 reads TGTGCCAGCAGTCGAACAGAATTAGTCTACAATGAGCAGTTCTTC.

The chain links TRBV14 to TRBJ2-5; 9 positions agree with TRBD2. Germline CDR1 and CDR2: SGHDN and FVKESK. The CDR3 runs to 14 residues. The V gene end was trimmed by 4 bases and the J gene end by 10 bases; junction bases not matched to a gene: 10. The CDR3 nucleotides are TGTGCCAGCAGCCCAGCGGGGGGCCACAGGGTCCAGTACTTC. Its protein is CASSPAGGHRVQYF. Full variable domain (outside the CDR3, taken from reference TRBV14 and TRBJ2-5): EAGVTQFPSHSVIEKGQTVTLRCDPISGHDNLYWYRRVMGKEIKFLLHFVKESKQDESGMPNNRFLAERTGGTYSTLKVQPAELEDSGVYFCASSPAGGHRVQYFGPGTRLLVL.

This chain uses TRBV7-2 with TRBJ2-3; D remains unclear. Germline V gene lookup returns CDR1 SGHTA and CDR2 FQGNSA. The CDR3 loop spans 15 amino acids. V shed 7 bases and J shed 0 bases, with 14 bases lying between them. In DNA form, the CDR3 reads TGTGCCAGCACCGTGACCGCCAGGAGCACAGATACGCAGTATTTT. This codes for CASTVTARSTDTQYF. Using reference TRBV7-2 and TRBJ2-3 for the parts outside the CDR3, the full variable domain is GAGVSQSPSNKVTEKGKDVELRCDPISGHTALYWYRQSLGQGLEFLIYFQGNSAPDKSGLPSDRFSAERTGGSVSTLTIQRTQQEDSAVYLCASTVTARSTDTQYFGPGTRLTVL.

Here the CDR3 reads CASSGTGAYEQYF. CDR3 coding DNA: TGTGCCAGCAGCGGGACAGGGGCCTACGAGCAGTACTTC. The chain joins TRBV9 to TRBJ2-7; 9 nucleotides match TRBD1. Looked up from germline, CDR1 is SGDLS and CDR2 is YYNGEE. V shed 3 bases and J 2 bases; nucleotides not matched to a gene: 0. The CDR3 spans 13 residues.

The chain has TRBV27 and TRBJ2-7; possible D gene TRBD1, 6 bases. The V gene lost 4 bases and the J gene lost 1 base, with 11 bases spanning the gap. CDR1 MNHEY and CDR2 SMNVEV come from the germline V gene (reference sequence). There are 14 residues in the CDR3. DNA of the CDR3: TGTGCCAGCAGTTACAGGGATCCTTCCTACGAGCAGTACTTC. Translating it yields CASSYRDPSYEQYF.

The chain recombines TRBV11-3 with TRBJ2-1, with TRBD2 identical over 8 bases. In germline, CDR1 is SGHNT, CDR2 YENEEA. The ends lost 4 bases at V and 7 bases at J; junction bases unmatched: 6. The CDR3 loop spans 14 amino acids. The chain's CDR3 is CASSSGTRGNEQFF. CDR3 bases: TGTGCCAGCAGCTCCGGGACTAGGGGGAATGAGCAGTTCTTC.

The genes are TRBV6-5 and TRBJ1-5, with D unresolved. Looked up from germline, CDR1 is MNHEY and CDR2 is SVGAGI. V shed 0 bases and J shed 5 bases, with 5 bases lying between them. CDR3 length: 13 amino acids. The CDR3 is CASSYSTDQPQHF. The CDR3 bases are TGTGCCAGCAGTTACTCGACCGATCAGCCCCAGCATTTT.